Shown below are 5 T cell receptor beta chains from a single sample sequenced in a study of beta chain features in type 1 diabetes. Study-level results: Researchers report that Type 1 diabetes patients had moderately but significantly shorter TCRB CDR3s across all four CD4+ subsets.

TCRB transcripts that were expressed got sequenced, as all of the isolated RNA had been reverse transcribed. Profiled with immunoSEQ multiplex PCR; TCRdb holds only in-frame clones, not every one. This table has around 710,000 clones, 9.5% to 15% appearing once. These receptors are not linked to any known antigen. Sample: naive CD4+ T cells from blood. The receptors originated from a man under 40 with type 1 diabetes.

A few counts support this clone. The J gene is TRBJ1-2, the V gene TRBV7-8; D gene uncertain. The CDR3 totals 14 residues. Trimming pared 0 bases from V and 6 bases from J, leaving 11 bases between. Germline CDR1 SGHVS, CDR2 FQNEAQ. The CDR3 coding sequence is TGTGCCAGCAGCTTAGCCGGAGGCCAGAATGGCTACACCTTC. Translation: CASSLAGGQNGYTF. Variable domain in full (rest from reference TRBV7-8 and TRBJ1-2): GAGVSQSPRYKVAKRGQDVALRCDPISGHVSLFWYQQALGQGPEFLTYFQNEAQLDKSGLPSDRFFAERPEGSVSTLKIQRTQQEDSAVYLCASSLAGGQNGYTFGSGTRLTVV.

This clone was recorded once. The rearrangement joins TRBV2 to TRBJ1-6, with D perhaps TRBD1 (6 bases). CDR3 length: 16 residues. Germline CDR1 SNHLY, CDR2 FYNNEI. Trimming took off 7 bases at V and 8 bases at J, with 21 bases between the two ends. The CDR3 bases are TGTGCCAGCACTCTGGGGGGCTATCCTTGGGATTCACCCCTCCACTTT. Translating gives CASTLGGYPWDSPLHF.

The chain employs TRBV11-2 and TRBJ2-1, with 7 positions matching TRBD1. This CDR3 region has 15 residues. Trimming at V came to 1 base and at J to 4 bases, leaving 4 bases not matched to a gene. CDR1 is SGHAT and CDR2 is FQNNGV in the germline V gene. CDR3 amino acids: CASSLAQGMYNEQFF. The CDR3 bases are TGTGCCAGCAGCTTAGCACAGGGGATGTACAATGAGCAGTTCTTC.

V is TRBV30 and J is TRBJ1-6; D not certain. The CDR3 has 12 amino acids. The V gene lost 1 base and the J gene lost 7 bases, with 5 bases spanning the gap. The germline gives CDR1 GTSNPN, CDR2 SVGIG (reference sequence). CDR3 residues: CAWSGCNSPLHF. The CDR3, as DNA: TGTGCCTGGAGTGGGTGCAATTCACCCCTCCACTTT. The variable domain in full, completed from reference TRBV30 and TRBJ1-6, reads SQTIHQWPATLVQPVGSPLSLECTVEGTSNPNLYWYRQAAGRGLQLLFYSVGIGQISSEVPQNLSASRPQDRQFILSSKKLLLSDSGFYLCAWSGCNSPLHFGNGTRLTVT.

The CDR3 here is CASSLLGQGFSGANVLTF. CDR3 coding DNA: TGTGCCAGCAGTTTATTAGGACAGGGATTTTCAGGGGCCAACGTCCTGACTTTC. The V and J genes are TRBV27 and TRBJ2-6, with 8 bases aligning to TRBD1. This CDR3 has 18 residues. With V trimmed by 1 base and J by 4 bases, 9 bases remained unmatched. CDR1 is MNHEY and CDR2 is SMNVEV in the germline V gene (reference sequence).